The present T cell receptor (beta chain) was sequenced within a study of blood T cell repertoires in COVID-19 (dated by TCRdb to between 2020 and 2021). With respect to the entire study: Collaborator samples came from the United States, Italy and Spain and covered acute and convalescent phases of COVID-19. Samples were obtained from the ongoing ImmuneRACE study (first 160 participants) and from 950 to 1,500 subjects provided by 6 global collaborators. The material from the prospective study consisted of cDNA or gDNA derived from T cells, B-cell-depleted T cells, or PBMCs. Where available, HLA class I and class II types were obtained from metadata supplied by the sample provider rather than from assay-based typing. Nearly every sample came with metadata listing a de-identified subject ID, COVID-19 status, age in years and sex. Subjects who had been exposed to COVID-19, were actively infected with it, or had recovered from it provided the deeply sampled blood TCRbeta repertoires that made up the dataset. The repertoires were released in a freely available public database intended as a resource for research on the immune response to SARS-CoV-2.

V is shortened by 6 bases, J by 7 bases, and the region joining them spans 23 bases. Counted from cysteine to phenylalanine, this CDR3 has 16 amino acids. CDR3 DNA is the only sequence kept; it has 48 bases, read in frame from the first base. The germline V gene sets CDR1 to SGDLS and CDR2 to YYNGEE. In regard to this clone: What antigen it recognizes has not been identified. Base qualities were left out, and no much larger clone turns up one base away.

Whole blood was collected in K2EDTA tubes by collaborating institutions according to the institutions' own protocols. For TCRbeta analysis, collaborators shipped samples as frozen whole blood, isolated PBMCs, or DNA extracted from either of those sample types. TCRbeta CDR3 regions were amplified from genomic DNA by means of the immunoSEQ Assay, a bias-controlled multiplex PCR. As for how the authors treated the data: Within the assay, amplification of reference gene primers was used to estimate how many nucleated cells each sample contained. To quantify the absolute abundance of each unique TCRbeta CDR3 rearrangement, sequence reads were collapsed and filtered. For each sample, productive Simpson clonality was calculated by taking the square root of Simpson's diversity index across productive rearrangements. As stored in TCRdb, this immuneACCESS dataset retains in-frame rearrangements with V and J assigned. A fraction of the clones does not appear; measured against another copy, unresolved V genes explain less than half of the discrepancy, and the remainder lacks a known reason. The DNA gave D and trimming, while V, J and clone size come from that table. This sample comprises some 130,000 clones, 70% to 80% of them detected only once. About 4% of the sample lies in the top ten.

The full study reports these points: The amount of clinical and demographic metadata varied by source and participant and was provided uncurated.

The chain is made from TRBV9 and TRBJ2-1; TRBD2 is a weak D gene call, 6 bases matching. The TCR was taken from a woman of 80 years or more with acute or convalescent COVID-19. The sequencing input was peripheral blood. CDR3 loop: CASTPRETGWKNEQFF. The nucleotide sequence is TGTGCCAGCACCCCACGGGAGACGGGTTGGAAGAATGAGCAGTTCTTC.